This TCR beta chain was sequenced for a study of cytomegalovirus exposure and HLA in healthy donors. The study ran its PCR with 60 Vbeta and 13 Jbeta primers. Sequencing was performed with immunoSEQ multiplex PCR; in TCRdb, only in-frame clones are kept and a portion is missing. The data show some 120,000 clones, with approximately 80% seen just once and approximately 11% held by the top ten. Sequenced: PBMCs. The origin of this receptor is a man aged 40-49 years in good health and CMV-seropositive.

The CDR3: CASSLGQVSKLFF. CDR3 nucleotide sequence: TGCGCCAGCAGCTTGGGACAGGTTTCGAAACTGTTTTTT. The J gene is TRBJ1-4, the V gene TRBV5-1; D possibly corresponds to TRBD1 (6 bases). The V gene lost 0 bases and the J gene lost 11 bases, with 11 bases spanning the gap. This CDR3 has 13 amino acids. Germline assignment: CDR1 SGHRS and CDR2 YFSETQ.